What follows is one T cell receptor (beta chain) and its context. The antigen remains unidentified. CDR1 is SGHNT and CDR2 is YENEEA in the germline V gene. The CDR3 extends over 14 amino acids. Trimming stripped 5 bases from V and 6 bases from J, with 13 bases between. The sample comes from a study of yellow fever vaccine responses in identical twins. TCRdb passed the RT-PCR reads through MiXCR, listing each CDR3 protein once. The sample records roughly 530 distinct CDR3 sequences, around 83% being singletons. Overall study results and limits: Twins showed a vaccine T cell response that reportedly seemed partly convergent, partly personalized.

The chain links TRBV11-3 to TRBJ2-2; a possible D gene is TRBD1 (5 bases). This receptor was identified in a female donor who received the yellow fever vaccine. The material sequenced was T cells from blood (PBMCs), unsorted or a sorted subset (not recorded which), taken before or after yellow fever vaccination (not recorded which). Here the CDR3 DNA reads TGTGCCAGCAGCGGCGTAGGGGCATCCGGGGAGCTGTTTTTT. Amino acid sequence: CASSGVGASGELFF.